These T cell receptor beta chains were read from a single sample in a study of cytomegalovirus exposure and HLA in healthy donors. Sequencing was performed with immunoSEQ multiplex PCR; in TCRdb, only in-frame clones are kept and a portion is missing. Of about 60,000 clones in the sample, approximately 96% were seen once. The sequenced sample consisted of PBMCs. Every receptor here comes from a man aged 18 to 29 in good health and CMV-seronegative. The CDR3 runs from the conserved cysteine through the conserved F or W. Each record gives: CDR3 protein, D gene, V gene. D genes are given only for firm matches.

CDR3 protein: CASSNLPGTSGSNEQFF
D gene: TRBD2
V gene: TRBV7-6

CDR3 protein: CASSSTLRAGSYEQYF
D gene: NA
V gene: TRBV28

CDR3 protein: CASSGLSSSYNEQFF
D gene: NA
V gene: TRBV28

CDR3 protein: CSVALFSGGASDYGYTF
D gene: TRBD1
V gene: TRBV29-1

CDR3 protein: CASSPEGGTSGRHSSYNEQFF
D gene: TRBD2
V gene: TRBV5-1

CDR3 protein: CASSQVRARVPSRNTEAFF
D gene: NA
V gene: TRBV4-1

CDR3 protein: CASSLVAVLTYNEQFF
D gene: NA
V gene: TRBV7-2

CDR3 protein: CASSYSTGPYNEQFF
D gene: TRBD1
V gene: TRBV6-5

CDR3 protein: CASSSGSSGWVTQYF
D gene: TRBD2
V gene: TRBV7-2

CDR3 protein: CASRELIKGYTF
D gene: NA
V gene: TRBV6-1

CDR3 protein: CSVGYWTTSSYEQYF
D gene: NA
V gene: TRBV29-1

CDR3 protein: CASSETSGNSNEQFF
D gene: TRBD2
V gene: TRBV9

CDR3 protein: CSVPGLAGGPTDTQYF
D gene: TRBD2
V gene: TRBV29-1

CDR3 protein: CASSLDRGRVNEQYF
D gene: TRBD2
V gene: TRBV11-2

CDR3 protein: CSVPAGAGANVLTF
D gene: NA
V gene: TRBV29-1

CDR3 protein: CASSARRAGHSYEQYF
D gene: NA
V gene: TRBV10-2

CDR3 protein: CASSLLAGVVYNEQFF
D gene: TRBD2
V gene: TRBV27

CDR3 protein: CASSLLLVGEAFF
D gene: NA
V gene: TRBV7-2

CDR3 protein: CASSDYRYNEQFF
D gene: NA
V gene: TRBV27

CDR3 protein: CASSVGTGTGDYGYTF
D gene: TRBD1
V gene: TRBV9

CDR3 protein: CASSLGLAEEGETQYF
D gene: NA
V gene: TRBV5-4

CDR3 protein: CASSQDVGQGIHEQYF
D gene: TRBD1
V gene: TRBV4-1

CDR3 protein: CAWRGLAGGEQFF
D gene: TRBD2
V gene: TRBV30

CDR3 protein: CASRSLSVETQYF
D gene: NA
V gene: TRBV27

CDR3 protein: CASIPLPTHASISYEQYF
D gene: NA
V gene: TRBV23-1

CDR3 protein: CASSGDRGYEQYF
D gene: TRBD1
V gene: TRBV2

CDR3 protein: CASSQVAWTGGADTEAFF
D gene: TRBD1
V gene: TRBV4-3

CDR3 protein: CATSNLAVNTGELFF
D gene: NA
V gene: TRBV15

CDR3 protein: CASSEGFGVNSYEQYF
D gene: NA
V gene: TRBV2